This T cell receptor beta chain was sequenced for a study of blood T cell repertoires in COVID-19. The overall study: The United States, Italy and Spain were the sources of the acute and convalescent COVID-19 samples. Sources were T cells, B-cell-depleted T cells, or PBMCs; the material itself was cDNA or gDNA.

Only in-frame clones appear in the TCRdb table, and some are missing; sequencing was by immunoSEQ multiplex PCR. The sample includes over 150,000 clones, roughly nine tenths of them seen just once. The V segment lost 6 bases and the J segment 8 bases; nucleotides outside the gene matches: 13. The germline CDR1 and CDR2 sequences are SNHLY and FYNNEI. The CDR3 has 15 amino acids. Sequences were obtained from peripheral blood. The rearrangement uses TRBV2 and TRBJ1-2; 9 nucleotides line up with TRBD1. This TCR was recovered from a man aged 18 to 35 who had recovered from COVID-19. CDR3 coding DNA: TGTGCCAGCAGGGCACAGGGGGCGCCGGGAGAGGGCTACACCTTC. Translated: CASRAQGAPGEGYTF.